This T cell receptor (beta chain) was identified in a study of blood T cells in healthy people across ages. In the study overall: The capture of about one barcoded beta molecule per two T cells was achieved by template switching. Study-wide results and limits: Donor CMV infection status was unknown, possibly confounding age-related changes in expanded clonotypes. Unsorted PBMC material precluded a definitive naive versus antigen-experienced comparison.

Every sample had a minimum of 6 million PBMCs isolated. Through a sample-barcoded 5' primer and a J-beta primer mix, a second PCR was run for roughly 6 to 12 cycles. MiXCR, run by TCRdb on the 5' RACE reads, gives a single entry per CDR3 protein. The table lists over 700,000 distinct CDR3 sequences, about 53% of them singletons. CDR1 and CDR2 from the germline V gene are MNHEY and SMNVEV (reference sequence). The CDR3 is made up of 14 amino acids. Worth noting for this clonotype: Its antigen remains unknown. A read error may account for a junction end that differs from germline.

This receptor was identified in a man at least 80 years old in good health. The source material was blood. The rearrangement joins TRBV27 to TRBJ1-6; D is undetermined. The CDR3 loop reads CVSSWRGSPSPLHF. DNA of the CDR3: TGTGTCAGCAGTTGGAGAGGATCCCCTTCACCCCTCCACTTT.